Listed here are 4 T cell receptor beta chains from one sample, sequenced in a study of PD-1 blockade in classical Hodgkin lymphoma. Assay used: immunoSEQ multiplex PCR; TCRdb lists only in-frame clones, some missing. The sample has about 62,000 clones; approximately 90% are singletons. Following autologous stem cell transplantation, relapse occurred in every patient, and exposure to brentuximab vedotin varied. This sample comprised peripheral blood mononuclear cells (PBMCs), obtained at baseline. The receptors come from a human donor with classical Hodgkin lymphoma.

The chain couples TRBV29-1 to TRBJ2-7; unclear D gene. V was cut by 2 bases and J by 0 bases, with 11 bases left in between. The CDR3 runs 14 residues. The germline V gene encodes CDR1 SQVTM and CDR2 ANQGSEA. The CDR3 sequence: CSVESLTGSYEQYF. CDR3 sequence (DNA): TGCAGCGTTGAATCCCTCACGGGCTCCTACGAGCAGTACTTC.

The rearrangement links TRBV11-2 to TRBJ2-1; no definite D call. The germline CDR1 and CDR2 sequences are SGHAT and FQNNGV. V lost 0 bases to trimming and J lost 9 bases, with 6 bases between them. This CDR3 spans 12 amino acids. CDR3 sequence: CASSLESVEQFF. In DNA form, the CDR3 reads TGTGCCAGCAGCTTAGAGTCAGTTGAGCAGTTCTTC. Drawing the rest from reference TRBV11-2 and TRBJ2-1, the complete variable domain is EAGVAQSPRYKIIEKRQSVAFWCNPISGHATLYWYQQILGQGPKLLIQFQNNGVVDDSQLPKDRFSAERLKGVDSTLKIQPAKLEDSAVYLCASSLESVEQFFGPGTRLTVL.

The table lists this clone with a count of one. V is TRBV30 and J is TRBJ1-1; no firm D call. V dropped 3 bases and J dropped 11 bases, with 13 bases sitting between them. The germline gives CDR1 GTSNPN, CDR2 SVGIG (reference sequence). This CDR3 spans 11 amino acids. This chain's CDR3 is CAWSPKLEAFF. The CDR3 DNA follows: TGTGCCTGGAGCCCTAAATTGGAGGCTTTCTTT.

The chain uses TRBV28 and TRBJ1-1; D unclear. V was cut by 2 bases and J by 0 bases, with 4 bases left in between. Germline V gene sequence: CDR1 MDHEN, CDR2 SYDVKM. The CDR3 length is 13 residues. For the CDR3, the DNA is TGTGCCAGCAGTTTAATCCTGAACACTGAAGCTTTCTTT. It specifies CASSLILNTEAFF. The full variable domain, rest sourced from reference TRBV28 and TRBJ1-1, is DVKVTQSSRYLVKRTGEKVFLECVQDMDHENMFWYRQDPGLGLRLIYFSYDVKMKEKGDIPEGYSVSREKKERFSLILESASTNQTSMYLCASSLILNTEAFFGQGTRLTVV.